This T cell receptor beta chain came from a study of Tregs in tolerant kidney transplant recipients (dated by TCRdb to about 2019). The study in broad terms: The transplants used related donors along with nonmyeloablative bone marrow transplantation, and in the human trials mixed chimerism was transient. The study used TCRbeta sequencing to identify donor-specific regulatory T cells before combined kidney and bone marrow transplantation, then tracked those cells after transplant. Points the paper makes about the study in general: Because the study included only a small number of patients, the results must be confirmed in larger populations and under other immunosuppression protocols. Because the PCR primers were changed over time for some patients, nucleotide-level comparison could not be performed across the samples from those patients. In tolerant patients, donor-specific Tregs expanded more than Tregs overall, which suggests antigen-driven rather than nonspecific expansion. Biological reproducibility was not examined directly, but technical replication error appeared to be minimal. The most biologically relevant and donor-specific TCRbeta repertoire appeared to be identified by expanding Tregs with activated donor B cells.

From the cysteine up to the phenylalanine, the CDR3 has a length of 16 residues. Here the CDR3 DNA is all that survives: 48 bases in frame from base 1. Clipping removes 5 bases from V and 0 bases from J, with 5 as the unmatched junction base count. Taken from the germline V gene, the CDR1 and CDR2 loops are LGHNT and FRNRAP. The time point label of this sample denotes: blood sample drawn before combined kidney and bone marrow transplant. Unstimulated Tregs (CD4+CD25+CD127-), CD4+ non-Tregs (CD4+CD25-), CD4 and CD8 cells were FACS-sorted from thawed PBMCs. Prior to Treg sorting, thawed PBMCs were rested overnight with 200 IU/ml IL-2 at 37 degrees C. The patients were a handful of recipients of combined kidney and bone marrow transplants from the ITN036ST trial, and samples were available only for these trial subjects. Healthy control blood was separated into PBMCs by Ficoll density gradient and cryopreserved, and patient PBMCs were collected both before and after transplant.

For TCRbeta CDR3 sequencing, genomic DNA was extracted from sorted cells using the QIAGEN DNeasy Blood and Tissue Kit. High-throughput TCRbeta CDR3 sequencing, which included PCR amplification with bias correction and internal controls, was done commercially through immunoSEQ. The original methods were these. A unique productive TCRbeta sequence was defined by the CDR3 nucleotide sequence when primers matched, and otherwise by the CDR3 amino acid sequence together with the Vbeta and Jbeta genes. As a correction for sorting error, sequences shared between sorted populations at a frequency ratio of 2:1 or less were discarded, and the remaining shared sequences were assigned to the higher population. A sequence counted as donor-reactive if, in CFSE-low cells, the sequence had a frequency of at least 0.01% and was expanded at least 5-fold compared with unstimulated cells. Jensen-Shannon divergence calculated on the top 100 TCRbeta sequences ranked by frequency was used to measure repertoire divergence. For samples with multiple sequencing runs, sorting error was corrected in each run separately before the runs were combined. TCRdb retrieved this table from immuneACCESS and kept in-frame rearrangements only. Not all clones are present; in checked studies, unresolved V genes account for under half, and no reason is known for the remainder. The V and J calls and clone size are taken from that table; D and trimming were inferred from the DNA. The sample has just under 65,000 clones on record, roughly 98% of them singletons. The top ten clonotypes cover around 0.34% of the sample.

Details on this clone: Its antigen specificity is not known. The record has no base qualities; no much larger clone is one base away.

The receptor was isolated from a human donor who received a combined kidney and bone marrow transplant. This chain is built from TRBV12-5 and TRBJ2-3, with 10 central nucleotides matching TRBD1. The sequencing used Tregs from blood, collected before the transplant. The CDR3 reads CASGPGQGPSTDTQYF. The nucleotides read TGTGCTAGTGGTCCGGGACAGGGGCCTAGCACAGATACGCAGTATTTT.